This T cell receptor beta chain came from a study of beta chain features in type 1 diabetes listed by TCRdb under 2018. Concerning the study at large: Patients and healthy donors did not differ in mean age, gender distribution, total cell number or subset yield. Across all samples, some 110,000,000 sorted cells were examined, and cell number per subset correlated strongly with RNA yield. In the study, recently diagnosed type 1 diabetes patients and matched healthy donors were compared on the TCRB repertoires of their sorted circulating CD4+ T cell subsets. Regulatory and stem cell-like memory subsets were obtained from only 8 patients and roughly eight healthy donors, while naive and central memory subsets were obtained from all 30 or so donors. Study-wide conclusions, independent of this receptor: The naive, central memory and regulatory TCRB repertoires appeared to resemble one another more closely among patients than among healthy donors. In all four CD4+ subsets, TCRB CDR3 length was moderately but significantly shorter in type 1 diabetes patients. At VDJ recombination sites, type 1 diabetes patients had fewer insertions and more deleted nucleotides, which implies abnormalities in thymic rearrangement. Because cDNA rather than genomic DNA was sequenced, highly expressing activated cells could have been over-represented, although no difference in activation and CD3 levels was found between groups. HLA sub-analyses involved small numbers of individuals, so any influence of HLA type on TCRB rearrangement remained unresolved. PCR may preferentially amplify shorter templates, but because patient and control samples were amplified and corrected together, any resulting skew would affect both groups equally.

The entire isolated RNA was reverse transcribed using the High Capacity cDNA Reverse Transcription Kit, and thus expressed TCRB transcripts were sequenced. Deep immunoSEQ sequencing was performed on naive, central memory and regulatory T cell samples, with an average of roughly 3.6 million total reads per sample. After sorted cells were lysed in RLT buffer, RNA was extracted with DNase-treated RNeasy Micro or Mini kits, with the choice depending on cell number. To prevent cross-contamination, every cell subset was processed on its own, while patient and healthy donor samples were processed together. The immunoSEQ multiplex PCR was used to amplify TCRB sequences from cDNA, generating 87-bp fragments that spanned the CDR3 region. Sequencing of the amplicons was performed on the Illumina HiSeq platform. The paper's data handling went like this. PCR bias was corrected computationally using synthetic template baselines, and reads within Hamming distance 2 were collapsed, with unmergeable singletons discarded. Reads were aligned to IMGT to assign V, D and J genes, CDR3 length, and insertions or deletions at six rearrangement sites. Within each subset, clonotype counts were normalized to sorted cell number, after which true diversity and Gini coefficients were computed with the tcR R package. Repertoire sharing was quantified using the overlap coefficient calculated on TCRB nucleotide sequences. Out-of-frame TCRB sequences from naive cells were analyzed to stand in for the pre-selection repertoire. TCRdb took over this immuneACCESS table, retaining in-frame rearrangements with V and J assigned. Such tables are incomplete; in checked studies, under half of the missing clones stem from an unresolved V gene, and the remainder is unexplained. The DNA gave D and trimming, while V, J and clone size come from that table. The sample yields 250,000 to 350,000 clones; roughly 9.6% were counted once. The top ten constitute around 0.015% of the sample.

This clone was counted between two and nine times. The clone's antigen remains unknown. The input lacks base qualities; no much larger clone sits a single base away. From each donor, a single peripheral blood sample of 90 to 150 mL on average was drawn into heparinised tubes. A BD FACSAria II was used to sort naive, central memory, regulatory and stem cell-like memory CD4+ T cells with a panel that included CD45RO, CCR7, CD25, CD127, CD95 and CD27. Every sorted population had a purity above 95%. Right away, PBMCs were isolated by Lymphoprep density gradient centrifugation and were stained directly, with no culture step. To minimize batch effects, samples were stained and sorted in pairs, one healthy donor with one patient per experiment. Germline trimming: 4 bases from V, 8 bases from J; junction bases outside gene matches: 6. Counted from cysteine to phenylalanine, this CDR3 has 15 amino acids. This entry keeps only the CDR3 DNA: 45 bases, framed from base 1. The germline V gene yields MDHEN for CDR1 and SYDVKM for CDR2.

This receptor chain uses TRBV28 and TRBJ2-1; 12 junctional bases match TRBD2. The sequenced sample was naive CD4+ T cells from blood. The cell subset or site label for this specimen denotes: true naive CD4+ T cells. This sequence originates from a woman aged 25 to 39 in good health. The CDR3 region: CASSSQASGRDEQFF. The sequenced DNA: TGTGCCAGCAGTTCCCAAGCTAGCGGGAGGGATGAGCAGTTCTTC.